These T cell receptor beta chains were read from a single sample in a study of T cell changes during pregnancy in multiple sclerosis. Generated by immunoSEQ multiplex PCR, the TCRdb table keeps only in-frame clones and is missing some. The sample carries around 55,000 clones, approximately 94% recorded once. The specimen was CD8+ T cells from peripheral blood mononuclear cells, collected in the third trimester of pregnancy. Receptors originate from a female donor with multiple sclerosis, enrolled in a pregnancy study. CDR3s leave out the opening cysteine and the closing phenylalanine or tryptophan. The order of the fields is clone size, V gene, J gene, D gene, CDR3 protein. The D gene is left open where the match is weak. Size tells how often a clone was seen (once, few, many) or the class of an expanded clone, and some rows leave it out.

size: -; V: TRBV12-5; J: TRBJ2-5; D: -; CDR3: ASGSGTDRRETQY
size: -; V: TRBV7-6; J: TRBJ2-5; D: -; CDR3: ASSLPAALRDQETQY
size: -; V: TRBV11-2; J: TRBJ2-7; D: TRBD1; CDR3: ASSLEAGGEWEQY
size: -; V: TRBV6-5; J: TRBJ1-3; D: -; CDR3: ASSLYSGNTIY
size: -; V: TRBV28; J: TRBJ2-5; D: -; CDR3: ASSLRGERQETQY
size: -; V: TRBV19; J: TRBJ2-7; D: -; CDR3: ASGLGAAYEQY
size: -; V: TRBV10-1; J: TRBJ2-2; D: -; CDR3: ASSKQGRSGELF
size: once; V: TRBV4-3; J: TRBJ1-5; D: TRBD1; CDR3: ASSQDPPTGASNQPQH
size: -; V: TRBV5-1; J: TRBJ2-5; D: TRBD1; CDR3: ASSLGQGLLGETQY
size: -; V: TRBV5-1; J: TRBJ2-3; D: TRBD1; CDR3: ASSRPRDRESTDTQY
size: once; V: TRBV13; J: TRBJ2-7; D: -; CDR3: ASSFGYEQY
size: -; V: TRBV5-1; J: TRBJ2-7; D: -; CDR3: ASSLAGEQY
size: -; V: TRBV30; J: TRBJ2-1; D: TRBD2; CDR3: AWSVRGSGMVNEQF